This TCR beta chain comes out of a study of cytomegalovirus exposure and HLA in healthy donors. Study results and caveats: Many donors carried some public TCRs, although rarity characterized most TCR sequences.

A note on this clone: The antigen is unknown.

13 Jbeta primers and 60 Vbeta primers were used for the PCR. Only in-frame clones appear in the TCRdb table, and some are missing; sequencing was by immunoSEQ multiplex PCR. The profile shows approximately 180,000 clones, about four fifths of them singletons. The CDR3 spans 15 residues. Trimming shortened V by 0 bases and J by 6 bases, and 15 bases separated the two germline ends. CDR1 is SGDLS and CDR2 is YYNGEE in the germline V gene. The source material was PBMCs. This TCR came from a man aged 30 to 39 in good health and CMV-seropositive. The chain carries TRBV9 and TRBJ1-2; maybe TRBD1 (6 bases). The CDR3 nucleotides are TGTGCCAGCAGCGTAGGTGCTGAGGGGGGGGATGGCTACACCTTC. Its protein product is CASSVGAEGGDGYTF.